This T cell receptor beta chain came from a study of blood T cell repertoires in COVID-19. Study-level information: Samples of COVID-19 (acute and convalescent) were obtained from the United States, Italy and Spain. Nucleic acid was either cDNA or gDNA, and it came from T cells, B-cell-depleted T cells, or PBMCs.

Original analysis: Cell counts per sample came from amplifying reference gene primers. Profiling relied on immunoSEQ multiplex PCR, and the TCRdb table lists in-frame clones only, not all of them. V and J calls and clone size are as listed in that table; D and trimming were resolved from the DNA. This table holds 250,000 or so clones, 88% found once. V lost 3 bases and J 2 bases, leaving 13 bases between the germline ends. The V gene's germline CDR1 is KGHSH and CDR2 LQKENI. The CDR3 extends over 16 amino acids. The TCR sequence derives from a woman aged 55-69 years with acute or convalescent COVID-19. The chain employs TRBV18 and TRBJ2-2; maybe TRBD2 (6 bases). Sequenced sample: peripheral blood. CDR3: CASSPDRAGNTGELFF. The CDR3 nucleotides read TGTGCCAGCTCACCGGATCGAGCGGGCAACACCGGGGAGCTGTTTTTT.